The rows below give T cell receptor beta chains drawn from one sample of a study of CXCR3-negative and CXCR3-positive naive CD8 T cells. TCRdb derives one entry per CDR3 protein from the 5' RACE reads, leaving out DNA. The table counts approximately 90,000 distinct CDR3 sequences; around 0.58% lies in the top ten. The specimen sequenced was naive CXCR3+ CD8+ T cells from blood. The receptors here all came from a human donor in good health. Some clones in this sample may be carry-over from other donors' samples. Both conserved end residues are part of each CDR3. The order of the fields is V gene, J gene, CDR3 protein.

>TRBV28|TRBJ2-1
CASNLQAGDNEQFF
>TRBV10-3|TRBJ2-5
CAISPGTSVPETQYF
>TRBV6-5|TRBJ1-1
CASSYSTGTGEMGTEAFF
>TRBV5-1|TRBJ2-7
CASGDSTYEQYF
>TRBV11-2|TRBJ2-7
CASSLGPTDEQYF
>TRBV28|TRBJ2-1
CASSSRLGNNEQFF
>TRBV4-3|TRBJ2-7
CASSQEQGGLYEQYF
>TRBV28|TRBJ2-1
CASSIAGAVEQFF
>TRBV4-3|TRBJ2-1
CASSQVGTNEQFF
>TRBV7-9|TRBJ2-7
CASDAGYEQYF
>TRBV5-1|TRBJ2-1
CASSPTEAIYYEQFF
>TRBV15|TRBJ2-7
CATSRARTGFNEQYF
>TRBV6-2/TRBV6-3|TRBJ2-3
CASSSTELGTDTQYF
>TRBV7-9|TRBJ2-1
CASSLEEHYNEQFF
>TRBV7-2|TRBJ2-3
CASSLESWTSGTDTQYF
>TRBV12-5|TRBJ1-1
CASAISGVFTEDFF
>TRBV2|TRBJ2-5
CASSEDQQLYQETQYF
>TRBV11-2|TRBJ2-3
CASGPGTASTDTQYF
>TRBV5-6|TRBJ1-1
CASSPGTAEAFF
>TRBV29-1|TRBJ2-3
CSETRDRADTQYF
>TRBV29-1|TRBJ2-7
CGCVGEDYEQYF
>TRBV29-1|TRBJ1-1
CSVLVGVTEAFF
>TRBV12-5|TRBJ1-2
CASGFSIRPAPANYGYTF